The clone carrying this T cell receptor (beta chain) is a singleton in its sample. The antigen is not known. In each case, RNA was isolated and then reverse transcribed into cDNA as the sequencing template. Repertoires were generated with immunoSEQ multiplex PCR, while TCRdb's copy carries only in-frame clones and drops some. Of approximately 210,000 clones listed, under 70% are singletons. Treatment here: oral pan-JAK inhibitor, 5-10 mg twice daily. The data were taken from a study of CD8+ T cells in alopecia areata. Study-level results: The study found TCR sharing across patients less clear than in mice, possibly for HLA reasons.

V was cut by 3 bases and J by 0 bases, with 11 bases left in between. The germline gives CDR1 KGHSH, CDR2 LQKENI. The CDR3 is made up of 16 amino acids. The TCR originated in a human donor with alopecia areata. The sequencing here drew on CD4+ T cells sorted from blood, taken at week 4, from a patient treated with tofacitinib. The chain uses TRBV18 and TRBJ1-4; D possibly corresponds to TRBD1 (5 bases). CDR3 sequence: CASSPRGAPTNEKLFF. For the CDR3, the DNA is TGTGCCAGCTCACCGAGGGGAGCCCCAACTAATGAAAAACTGTTTTTT.